This TCR beta chain derives from a study of blood T cell repertoires in COVID-19. The assay was immunoSEQ multiplex PCR, and TCRdb's table has in-frame clones only and misses some. The sample includes about 80,000 clones, roughly 82% of them seen just once. This clone was seen only once. The CDR3 contains 14 residues. The germline V gene has CDR1 KGHDR and CDR2 SFDVKD. The ends were cut back, 3 bases at V and 0 bases at J, with 5 bases in the middle. This sequence originates from a man of 80 years or more with acute or convalescent COVID-19. The sequenced sample consisted of peripheral blood. The V and J genes are TRBV24-1 and TRBJ1-5, with D hard to call. CDR3 sequence (DNA): TGTGCCACCAGTGATACAAATAGCAATCAGCCCCAGCATTTT. The encoded protein is CATSDTNSNQPQHF.